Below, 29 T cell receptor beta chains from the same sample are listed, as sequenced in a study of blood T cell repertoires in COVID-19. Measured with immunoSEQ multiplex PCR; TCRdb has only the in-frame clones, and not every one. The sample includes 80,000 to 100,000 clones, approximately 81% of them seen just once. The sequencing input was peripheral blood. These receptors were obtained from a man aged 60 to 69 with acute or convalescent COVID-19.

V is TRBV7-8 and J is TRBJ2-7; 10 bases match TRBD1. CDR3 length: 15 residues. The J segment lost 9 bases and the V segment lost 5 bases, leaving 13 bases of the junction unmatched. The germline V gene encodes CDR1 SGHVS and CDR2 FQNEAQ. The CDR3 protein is CASSPNVGQGGVQYF. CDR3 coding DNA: TGTGCCAGCAGCCCAAACGTCGGACAGGGGGGAGTGCAGTACTTC.

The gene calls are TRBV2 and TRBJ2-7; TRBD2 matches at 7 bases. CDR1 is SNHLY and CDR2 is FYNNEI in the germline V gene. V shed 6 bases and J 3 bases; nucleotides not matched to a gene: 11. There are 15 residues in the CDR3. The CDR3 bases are TGTGCCAGCAGGGCGGGAGCCGGGCCACGCTACGAGCAGTACTTC. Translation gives CASRAGAGPRYEQYF.

The DNA of the CDR3 is TGTGCCAGCAACCGACAGGGAGAAGGTGGCTACACCTTC. This gives the protein CASNRQGEGGYTF. V usage is TRBV7-2 and J usage is TRBJ1-2, with 7 bases identical to TRBD1. CDR3 length: 13 amino acids. Germline V lookup: CDR1 SGHTA, CDR2 FQGNSA. Unmatched junction bases numbered 9, after V lost 7 bases and J lost 7 bases.

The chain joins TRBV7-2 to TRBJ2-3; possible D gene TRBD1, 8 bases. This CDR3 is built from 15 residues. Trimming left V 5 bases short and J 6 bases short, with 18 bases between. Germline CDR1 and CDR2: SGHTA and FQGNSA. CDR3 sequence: CASSTNRGGADTQYF. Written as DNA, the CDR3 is TGTGCCAGCAGCACGAACAGGGGGGGGGCGGATACGCAGTATTTT. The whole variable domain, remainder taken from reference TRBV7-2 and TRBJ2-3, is GAGVSQSPSNKVTEKGKDVELRCDPISGHTALYWYRQSLGQGLEFLIYFQGNSAPDKSGLPSDRFSAERTGGSVSTLTIQRTQQEDSAVYLCASSTNRGGADTQYFGPGTRLTVL.

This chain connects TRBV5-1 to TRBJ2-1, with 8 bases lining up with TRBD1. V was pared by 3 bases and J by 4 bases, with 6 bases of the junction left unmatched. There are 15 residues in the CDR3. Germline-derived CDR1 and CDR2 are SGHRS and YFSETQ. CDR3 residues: CASSSGTGNYNEQFF. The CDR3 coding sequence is TGCGCCAGCAGCTCTGGGACAGGAAATTACAATGAGCAGTTCTTC.

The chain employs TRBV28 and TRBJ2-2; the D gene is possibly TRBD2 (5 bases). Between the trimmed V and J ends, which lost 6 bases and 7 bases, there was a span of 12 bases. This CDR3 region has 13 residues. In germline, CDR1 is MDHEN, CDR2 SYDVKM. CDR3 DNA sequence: TGTGCCAGCAGCCTTAGCGTCATCGGGGAGCTGTTTTTT. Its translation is CASSLSVIGELFF. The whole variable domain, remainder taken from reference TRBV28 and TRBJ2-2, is DVKVTQSSRYLVKRTGEKVFLECVQDMDHENMFWYRQDPGLGLRLIYFSYDVKMKEKGDIPEGYSVSREKKERFSLILESASTNQTSMYLCASSLSVIGELFFGEGSRLTVL.

DNA of the CDR3: TGCGCCAGCAGTGTAGGCGGAAGCACAGATACGCAGTATTTT. Residues: CASSVGGSTDTQYF. The chain uses TRBV10-2 and TRBJ2-3, with D unresolved. In germline, CDR1 is WSHSY, CDR2 SAAADI. CDR3 length: 14 residues. Trimming stripped 4 bases from V and 0 bases from J, with 8 bases between.

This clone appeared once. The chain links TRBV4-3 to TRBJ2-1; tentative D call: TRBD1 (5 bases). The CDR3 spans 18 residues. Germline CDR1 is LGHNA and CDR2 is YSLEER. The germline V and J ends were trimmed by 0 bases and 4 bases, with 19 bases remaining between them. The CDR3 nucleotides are TGCGCCAGCAGCCAAGACCTGAGACAGATATACCTATACAATGAGCAGTTCTTC. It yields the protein CASSQDLRQIYLYNEQFF.

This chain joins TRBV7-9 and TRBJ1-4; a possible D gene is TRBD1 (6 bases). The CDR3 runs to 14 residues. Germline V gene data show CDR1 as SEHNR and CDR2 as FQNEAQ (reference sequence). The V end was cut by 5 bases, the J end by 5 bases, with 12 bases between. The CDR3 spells CASSQGQLNEKLFF. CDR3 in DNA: TGTGCCAGCAGCCAGGGACAACTAAATGAAAAACTGTTTTTT.

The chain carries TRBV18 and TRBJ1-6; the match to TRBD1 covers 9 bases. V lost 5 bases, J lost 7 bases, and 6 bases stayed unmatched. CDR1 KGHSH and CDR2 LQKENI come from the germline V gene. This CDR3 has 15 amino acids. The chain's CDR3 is CASSEEQGANSPLHF. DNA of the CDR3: TGTGCCAGCTCAGAAGAACAGGGGGCGAATTCACCCCTCCACTTT.

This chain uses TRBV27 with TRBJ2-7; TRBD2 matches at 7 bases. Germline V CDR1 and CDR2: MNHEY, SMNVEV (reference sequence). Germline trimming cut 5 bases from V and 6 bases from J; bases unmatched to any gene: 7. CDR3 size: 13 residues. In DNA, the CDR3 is TGTGCCAGCAGTGACCGGGGGGTTGGCGAGCAGTACTTC. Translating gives CASSDRGVGEQYF.

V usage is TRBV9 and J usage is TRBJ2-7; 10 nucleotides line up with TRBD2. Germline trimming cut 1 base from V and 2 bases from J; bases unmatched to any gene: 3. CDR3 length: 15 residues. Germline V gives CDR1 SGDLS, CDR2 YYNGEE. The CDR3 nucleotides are TGTGCCAGCAGCGTAATAGCGGGGGGCACCTACGAGCAGTACTTC. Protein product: CASSVIAGGTYEQYF.

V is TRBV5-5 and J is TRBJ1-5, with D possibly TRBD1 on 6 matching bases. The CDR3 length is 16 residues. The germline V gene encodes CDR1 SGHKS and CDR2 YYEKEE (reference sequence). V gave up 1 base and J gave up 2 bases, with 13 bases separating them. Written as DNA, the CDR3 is TGTGCCAGCAGCTTGATGGGGGCTGGGGGCAATCAGCCCCAGCATTTT. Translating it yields CASSLMGAGGNQPQHF. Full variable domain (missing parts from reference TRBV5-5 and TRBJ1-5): DAGVTQSPTHLIKTRGQQVTLRCSPISGHKSVSWYQQVLGQGPQFIFQYYEKEERGRGNFPDRFSARQFPNYSSELNVNALLLGDSALYLCASSLMGAGGNQPQHFGDGTRLSIL.

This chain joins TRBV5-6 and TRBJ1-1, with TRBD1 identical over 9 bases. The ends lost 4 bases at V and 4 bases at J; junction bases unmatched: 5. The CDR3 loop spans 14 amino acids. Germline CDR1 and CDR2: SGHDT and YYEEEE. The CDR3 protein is CASSTGTGSTEAFF. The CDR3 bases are TGTGCCAGCAGCACCGGGACAGGGAGCACTGAAGCTTTCTTT.

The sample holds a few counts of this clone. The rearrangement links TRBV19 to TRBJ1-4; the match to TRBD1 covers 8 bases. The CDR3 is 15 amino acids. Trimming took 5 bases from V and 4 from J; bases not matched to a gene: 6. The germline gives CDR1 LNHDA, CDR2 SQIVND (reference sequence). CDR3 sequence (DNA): TGTGCCAGTAGTTCTCGACAGGGGAATAATGAAAAACTGTTTTTT. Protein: CASSSRQGNNEKLFF.

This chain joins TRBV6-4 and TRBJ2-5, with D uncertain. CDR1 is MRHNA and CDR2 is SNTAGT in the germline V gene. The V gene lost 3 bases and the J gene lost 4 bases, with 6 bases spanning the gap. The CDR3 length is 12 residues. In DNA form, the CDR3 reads TGTGCCAGCAGTGAGACTGGAGAGACCCAGTACTTC. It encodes CASSETGETQYF.

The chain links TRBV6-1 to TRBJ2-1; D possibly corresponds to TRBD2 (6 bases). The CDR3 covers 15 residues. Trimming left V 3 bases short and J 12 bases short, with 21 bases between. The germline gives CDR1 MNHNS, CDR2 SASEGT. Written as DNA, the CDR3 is TGTGCCAGCAGTGAGTTCGGGAGTCCAGCGGTGTGGCAGTTCTTC. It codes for CASSEFGSPAVWQFF.

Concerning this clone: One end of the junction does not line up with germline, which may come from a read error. The DNA for the CDR3 is TGTGCCAGCAGTTTAGGGACAGAAGTCGGAGGGACCCAGTACTTC. This translates into CASSLGTEVGGTQYF. The chain recombines TRBV7-2 with TRBJ2-5, with 7 positions matching TRBD1. The germline gives CDR1 SGHTA, CDR2 FQGNSA. The CDR3 runs 15 residues.

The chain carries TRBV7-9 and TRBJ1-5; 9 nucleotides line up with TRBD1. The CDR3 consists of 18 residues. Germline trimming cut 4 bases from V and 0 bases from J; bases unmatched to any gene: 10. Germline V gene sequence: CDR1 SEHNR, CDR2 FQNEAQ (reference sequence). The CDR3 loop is CASSSWTGEVYSNQPQHF. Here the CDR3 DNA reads TGTGCCAGCAGCTCCTGGACAGGGGAAGTCTATAGCAATCAGCCCCAGCATTTT.

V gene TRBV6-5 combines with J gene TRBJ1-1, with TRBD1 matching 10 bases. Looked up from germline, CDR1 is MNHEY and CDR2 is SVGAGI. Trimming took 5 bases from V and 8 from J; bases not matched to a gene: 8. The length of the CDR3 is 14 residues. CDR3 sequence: CASSQTGGPTEAFF. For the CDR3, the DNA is TGTGCCAGCAGTCAGACAGGGGGCCCAACCGAAGCTTTCTTT.

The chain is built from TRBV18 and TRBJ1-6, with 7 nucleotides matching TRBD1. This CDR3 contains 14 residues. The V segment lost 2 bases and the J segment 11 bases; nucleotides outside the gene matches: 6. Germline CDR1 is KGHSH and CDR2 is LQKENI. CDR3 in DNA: TGTGCCAGCTCACCAGAAGCGACAGGGCCACCCCTCCACTTT. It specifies CASSPEATGPPLHF.

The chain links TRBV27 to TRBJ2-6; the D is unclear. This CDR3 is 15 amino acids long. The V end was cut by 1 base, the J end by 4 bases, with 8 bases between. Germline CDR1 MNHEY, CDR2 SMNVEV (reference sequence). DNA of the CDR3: TGTGCCAGCAGTTTATGGGCAGCCGGGGCCAACGTCCTGACTTTC. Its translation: CASSLWAAGANVLTF.

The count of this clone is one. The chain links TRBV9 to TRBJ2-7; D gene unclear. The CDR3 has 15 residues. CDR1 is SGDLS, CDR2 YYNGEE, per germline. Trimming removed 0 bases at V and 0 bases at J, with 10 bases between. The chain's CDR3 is CASSVGPSHSYEQYF. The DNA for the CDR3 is TGTGCCAGCAGCGTAGGGCCCTCACACTCCTACGAGCAGTACTTC.

CDR3 region: CASSLFTSTEAFF. CDR3 in DNA: TGTGCCAGCAGTTTATTCACTTCCACTGAAGCTTTCTTT. V is TRBV12-3 or TRBV12-4 and J is TRBJ1-1; D is undetermined. The V end was cut by 2 bases, the J end by 4 bases, with 8 bases between. The CDR3 is made up of 13 amino acids.

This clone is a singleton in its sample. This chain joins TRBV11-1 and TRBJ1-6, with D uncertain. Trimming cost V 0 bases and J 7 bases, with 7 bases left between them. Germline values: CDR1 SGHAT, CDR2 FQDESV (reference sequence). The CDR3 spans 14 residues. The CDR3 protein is CASSLALVNSPLHF. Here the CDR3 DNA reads TGTGCCAGCAGCTTAGCTCTCGTGAATTCACCCCTCCACTTT.

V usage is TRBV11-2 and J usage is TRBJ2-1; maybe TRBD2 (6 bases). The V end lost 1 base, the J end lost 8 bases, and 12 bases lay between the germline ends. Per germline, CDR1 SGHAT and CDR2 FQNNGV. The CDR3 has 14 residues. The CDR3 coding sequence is TGTGCCAGCAGCTTAGTCGGGACTTACGATGAGCAGTTCTTC. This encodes CASSLVGTYDEQFF.

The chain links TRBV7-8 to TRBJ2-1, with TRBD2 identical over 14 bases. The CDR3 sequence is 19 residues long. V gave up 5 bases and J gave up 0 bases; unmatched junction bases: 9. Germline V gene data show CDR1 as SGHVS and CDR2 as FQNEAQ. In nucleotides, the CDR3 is TGTGCCAGCAGCCTCGGACTAGCGGGAGGTGATAGCTCCTACAATGAGCAGTTCTTC. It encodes CASSLGLAGGDSSYNEQFF.

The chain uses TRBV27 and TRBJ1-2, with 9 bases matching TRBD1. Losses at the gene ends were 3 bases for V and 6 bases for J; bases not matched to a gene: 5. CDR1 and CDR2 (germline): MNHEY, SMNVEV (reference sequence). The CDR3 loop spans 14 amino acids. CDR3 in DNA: TGTGCCAGCAGTTTCGGGGGACAGGGTCATGGCTACACCTTC. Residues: CASSFGGQGHGYTF.

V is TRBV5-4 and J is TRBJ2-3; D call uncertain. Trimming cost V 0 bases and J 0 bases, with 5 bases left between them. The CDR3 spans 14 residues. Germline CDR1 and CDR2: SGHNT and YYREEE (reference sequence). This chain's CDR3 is CASSLGLSTDTQYF. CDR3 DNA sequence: TGTGCCAGCAGCTTGGGTCTAAGCACAGATACGCAGTATTTT.